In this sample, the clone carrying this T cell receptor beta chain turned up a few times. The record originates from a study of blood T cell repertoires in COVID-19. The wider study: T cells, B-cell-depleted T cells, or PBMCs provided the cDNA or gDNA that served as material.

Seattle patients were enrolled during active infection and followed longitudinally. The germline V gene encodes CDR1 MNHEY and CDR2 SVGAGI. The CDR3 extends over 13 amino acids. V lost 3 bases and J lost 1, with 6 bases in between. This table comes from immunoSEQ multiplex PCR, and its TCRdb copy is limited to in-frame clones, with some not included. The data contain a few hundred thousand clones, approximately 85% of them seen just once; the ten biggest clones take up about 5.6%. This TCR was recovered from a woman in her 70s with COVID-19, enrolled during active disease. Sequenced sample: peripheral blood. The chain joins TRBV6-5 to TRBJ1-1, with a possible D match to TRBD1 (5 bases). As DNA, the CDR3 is TGTGCCAGCAGTTATGACAGGAACACTGAAGCTTTCTTT. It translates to CASSYDRNTEAFF.